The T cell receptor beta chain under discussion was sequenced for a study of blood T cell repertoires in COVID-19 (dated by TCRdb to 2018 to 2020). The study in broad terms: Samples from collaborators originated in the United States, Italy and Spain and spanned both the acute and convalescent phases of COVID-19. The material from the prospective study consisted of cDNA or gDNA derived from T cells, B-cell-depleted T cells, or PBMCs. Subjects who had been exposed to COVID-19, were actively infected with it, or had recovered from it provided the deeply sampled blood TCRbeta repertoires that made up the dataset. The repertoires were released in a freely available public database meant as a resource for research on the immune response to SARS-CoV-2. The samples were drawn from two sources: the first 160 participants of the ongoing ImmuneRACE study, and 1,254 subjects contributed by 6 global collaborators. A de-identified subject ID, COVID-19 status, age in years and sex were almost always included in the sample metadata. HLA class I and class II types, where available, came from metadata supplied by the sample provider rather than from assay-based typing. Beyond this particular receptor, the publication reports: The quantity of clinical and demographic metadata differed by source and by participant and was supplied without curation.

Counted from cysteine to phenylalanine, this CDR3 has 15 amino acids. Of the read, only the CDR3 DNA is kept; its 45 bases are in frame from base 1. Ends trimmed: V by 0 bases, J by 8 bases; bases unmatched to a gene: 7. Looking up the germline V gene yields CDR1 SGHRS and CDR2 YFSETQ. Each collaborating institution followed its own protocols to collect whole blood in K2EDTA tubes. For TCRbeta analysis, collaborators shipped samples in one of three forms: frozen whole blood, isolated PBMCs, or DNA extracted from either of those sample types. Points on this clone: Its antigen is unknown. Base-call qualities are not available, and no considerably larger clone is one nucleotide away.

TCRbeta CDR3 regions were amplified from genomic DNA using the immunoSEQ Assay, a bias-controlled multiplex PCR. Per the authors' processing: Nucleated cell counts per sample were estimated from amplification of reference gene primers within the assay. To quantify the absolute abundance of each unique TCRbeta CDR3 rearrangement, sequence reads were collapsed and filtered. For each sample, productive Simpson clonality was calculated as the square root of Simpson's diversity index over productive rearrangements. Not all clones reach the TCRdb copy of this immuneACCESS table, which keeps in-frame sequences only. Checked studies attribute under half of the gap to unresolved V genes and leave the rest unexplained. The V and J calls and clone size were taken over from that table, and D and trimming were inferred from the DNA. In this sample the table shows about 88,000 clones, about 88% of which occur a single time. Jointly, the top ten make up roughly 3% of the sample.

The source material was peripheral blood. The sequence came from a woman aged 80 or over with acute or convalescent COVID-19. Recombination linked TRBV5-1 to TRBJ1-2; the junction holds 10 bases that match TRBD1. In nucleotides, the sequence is TGCGCCAGCAGCTTGGGAGGGACAGGGGCAGGAGGCTACACCTTC. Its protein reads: CASSLGGTGAGGYTF. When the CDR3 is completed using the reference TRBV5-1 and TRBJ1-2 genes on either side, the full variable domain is KAGVTQTPRYLIKTRGQQVTLSCSPISGHRSVSWYQQTPGQGLQFLFEYFSETQRNKGNFPGRFSGRQFSNSRSEMNVSTLELGDSALYLCASSLGGTGAGGYTFGSGTRLTVV.